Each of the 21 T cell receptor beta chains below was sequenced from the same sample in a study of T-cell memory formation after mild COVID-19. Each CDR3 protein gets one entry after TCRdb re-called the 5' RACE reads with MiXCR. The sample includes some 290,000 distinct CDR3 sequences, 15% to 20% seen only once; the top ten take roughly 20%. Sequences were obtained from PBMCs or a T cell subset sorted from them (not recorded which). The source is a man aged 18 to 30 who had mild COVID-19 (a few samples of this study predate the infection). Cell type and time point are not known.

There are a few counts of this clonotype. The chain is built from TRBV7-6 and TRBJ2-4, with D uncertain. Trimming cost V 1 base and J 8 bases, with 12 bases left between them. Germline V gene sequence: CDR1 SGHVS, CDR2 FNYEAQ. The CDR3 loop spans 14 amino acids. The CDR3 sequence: CASSLDGQNDIQYF. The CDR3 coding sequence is TGTGCCAGCAGCTTAGATGGGCAGAACGACATTCAGTACTTC.

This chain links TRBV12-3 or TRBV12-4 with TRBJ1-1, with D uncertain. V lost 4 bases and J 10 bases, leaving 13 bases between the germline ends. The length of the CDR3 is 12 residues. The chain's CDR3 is CASSSSDRPAFF. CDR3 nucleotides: TGTGCCAGCAGTTCCTCCGACCGACCAGCTTTCTTT.

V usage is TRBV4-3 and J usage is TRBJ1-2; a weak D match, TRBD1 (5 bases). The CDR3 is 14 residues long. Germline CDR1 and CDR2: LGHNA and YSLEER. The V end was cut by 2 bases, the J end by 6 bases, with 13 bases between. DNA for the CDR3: TGCGCCAGCAGCCAAACTGACGGACACAATGGCTACACCTTC. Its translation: CASSQTDGHNGYTF.

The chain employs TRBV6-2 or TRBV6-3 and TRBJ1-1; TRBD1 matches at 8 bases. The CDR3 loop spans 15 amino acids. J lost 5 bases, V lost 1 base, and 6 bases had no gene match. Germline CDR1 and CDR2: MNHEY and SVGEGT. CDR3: CASSYLTGGWTEAFF. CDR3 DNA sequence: TGTGCCAGCAGTTACTTAACAGGGGGTTGGACTGAAGCTTTCTTT.

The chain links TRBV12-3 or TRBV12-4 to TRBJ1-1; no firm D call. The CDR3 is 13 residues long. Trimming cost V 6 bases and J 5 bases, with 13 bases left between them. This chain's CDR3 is CASSRYTRTEAFF. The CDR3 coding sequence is TGTGCCAGCAGCCGTTATACTAGGACTGAAGCTTTCTTT.

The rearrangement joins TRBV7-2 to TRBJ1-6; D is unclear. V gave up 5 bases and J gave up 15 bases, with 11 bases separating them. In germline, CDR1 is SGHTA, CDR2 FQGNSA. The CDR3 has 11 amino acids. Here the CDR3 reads CASSRLLVLHF. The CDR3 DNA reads TGTGCCAGCAGCCGCCTCCTCGTCCTCCACTTT.

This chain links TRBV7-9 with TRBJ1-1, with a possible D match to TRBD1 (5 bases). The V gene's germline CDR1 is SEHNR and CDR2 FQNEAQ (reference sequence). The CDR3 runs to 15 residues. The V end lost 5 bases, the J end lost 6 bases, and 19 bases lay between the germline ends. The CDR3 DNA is TGTGCCAGCAGCCCCCAGCTTGGGGACGTGGCTGAAGCTTTCTTT. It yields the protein CASSPQLGDVAEAFF.

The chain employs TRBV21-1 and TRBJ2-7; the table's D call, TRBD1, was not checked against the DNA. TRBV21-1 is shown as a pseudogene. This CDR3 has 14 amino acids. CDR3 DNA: TGTGCCAGCAGCAAACTTCGGGGGTCCTACGAGCAGTACGTC. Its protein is CASSKLRGSYEQYV.

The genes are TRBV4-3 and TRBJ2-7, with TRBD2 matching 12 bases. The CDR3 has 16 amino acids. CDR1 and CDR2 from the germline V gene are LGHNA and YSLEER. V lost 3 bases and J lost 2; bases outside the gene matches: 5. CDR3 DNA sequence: TGCGCCAGCAGCCAGACGACTAGCGGGGGTACCTACGAGCAGTACTTC. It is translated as CASSQTTSGGTYEQYF.

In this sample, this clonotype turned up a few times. The CDR3 spells CASSPRDRDRSSPEQYV. The CDR3 nucleotides are TGTGCCAGCTCACCGAGGGATAGGGACAGGAGCTCTCCCGAGCAGTACGTC. The genes are TRBV18 and TRBJ2-7; 8 bases are a match to TRBD1. Germline V gives CDR1 KGHSH, CDR2 LQKENI. The CDR3 spans 17 residues. The junction had 16 bases not matched to a gene; V was cut back by 3 bases and J by 6 bases.

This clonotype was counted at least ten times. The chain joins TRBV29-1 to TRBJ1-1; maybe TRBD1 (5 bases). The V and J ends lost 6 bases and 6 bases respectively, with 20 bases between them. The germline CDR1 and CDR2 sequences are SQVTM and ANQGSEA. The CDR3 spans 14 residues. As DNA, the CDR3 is TGCAGCGTGGGTACAACATTAGCGGGGCCTGAAGCTTTCTTT. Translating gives CSVGTTLAGPEAFF. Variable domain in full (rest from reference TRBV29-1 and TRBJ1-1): SAVISQKPSRDICQRGTSLTIQCQVDSQVTMMFWYRQQPGQSLTLIATANQGSEATYESGFVIDKFPISRPNLTFSTLTVSNMSPEDSSIYLCSVGTTLAGPEAFFGQGTRLTVV.

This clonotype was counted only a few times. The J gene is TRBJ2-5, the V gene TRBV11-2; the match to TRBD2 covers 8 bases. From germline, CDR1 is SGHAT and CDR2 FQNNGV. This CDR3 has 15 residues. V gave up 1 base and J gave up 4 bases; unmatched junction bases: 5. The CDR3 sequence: CASSLVSGGGETQYF. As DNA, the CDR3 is TGTGCCAGCAGCTTAGTAAGCGGGGGTGGAGAGACCCAGTACTTC.

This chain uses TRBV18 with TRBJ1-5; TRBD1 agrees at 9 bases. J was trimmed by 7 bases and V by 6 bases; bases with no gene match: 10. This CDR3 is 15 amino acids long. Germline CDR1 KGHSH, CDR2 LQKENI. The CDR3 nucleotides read TGTGCCAGCTCTCCGGGACAGGGTGCGGGGCAGCCCCAGCATTTT. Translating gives CASSPGQGAGQPQHF.

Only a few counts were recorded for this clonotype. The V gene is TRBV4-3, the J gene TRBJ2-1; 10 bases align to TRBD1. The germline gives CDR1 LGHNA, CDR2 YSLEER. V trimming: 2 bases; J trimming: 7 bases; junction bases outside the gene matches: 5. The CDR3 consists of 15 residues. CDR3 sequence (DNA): TGCGCCAGCAGCCAATTTCGGACAGGGGGAAATGAGCAGTTCTTC. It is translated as CASSQFRTGGNEQFF.

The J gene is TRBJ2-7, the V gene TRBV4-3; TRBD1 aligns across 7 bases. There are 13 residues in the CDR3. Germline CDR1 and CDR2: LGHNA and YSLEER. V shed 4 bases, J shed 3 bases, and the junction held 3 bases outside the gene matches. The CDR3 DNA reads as TGCGCCAGCAGCCCTAACAGGGGCTACGAGCAGTACGTC. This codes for CASSPNRGYEQYV.

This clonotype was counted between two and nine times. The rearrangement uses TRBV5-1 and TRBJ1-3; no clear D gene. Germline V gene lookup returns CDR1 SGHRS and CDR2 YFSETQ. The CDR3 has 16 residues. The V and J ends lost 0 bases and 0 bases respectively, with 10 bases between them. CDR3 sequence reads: CASSLEASGSGNTIYF. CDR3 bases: TGCGCCAGCAGCTTGGAGGCGTCTGGCTCTGGAAACACCATATATTTT. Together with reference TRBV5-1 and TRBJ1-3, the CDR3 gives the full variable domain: KAGVTQTPRYLIKTRGQQVTLSCSPISGHRSVSWYQQTPGQGLQFLFEYFSETQRNKGNFPGRFSGRQFSNSRSEMNVSTLELGDSALYLCASSLEASGSGNTIYFGEGSWLTVV.

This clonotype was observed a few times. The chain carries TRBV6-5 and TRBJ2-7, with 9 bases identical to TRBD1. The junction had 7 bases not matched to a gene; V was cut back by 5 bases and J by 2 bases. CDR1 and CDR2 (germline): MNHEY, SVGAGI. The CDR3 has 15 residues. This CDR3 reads CASSPGQGWTYEQYF. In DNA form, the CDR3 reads TGTGCCAGCAGTCCGGGACAGGGATGGACCTACGAGCAGTACTTC.

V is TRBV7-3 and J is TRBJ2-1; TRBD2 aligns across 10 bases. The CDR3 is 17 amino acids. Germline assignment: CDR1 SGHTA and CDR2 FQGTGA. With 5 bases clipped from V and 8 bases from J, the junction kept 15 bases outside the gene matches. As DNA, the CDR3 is TGTGCCAGCAGCCCTCTCGAGAGCGGGGGGGCCGCCGATGAGCAGTTCTTC. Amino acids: CASSPLESGGAADEQFF. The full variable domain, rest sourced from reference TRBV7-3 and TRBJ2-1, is GAGVSQTPSNKVTEKGKYVELRCDPISGHTALYWYRQSLGQGPEFLIYFQGTGAADDSGLPNDRFFAVRPEGSVSTLKIQRTERGDSAVYLCASSPLESGGAADEQFFGPGTRLTVL.

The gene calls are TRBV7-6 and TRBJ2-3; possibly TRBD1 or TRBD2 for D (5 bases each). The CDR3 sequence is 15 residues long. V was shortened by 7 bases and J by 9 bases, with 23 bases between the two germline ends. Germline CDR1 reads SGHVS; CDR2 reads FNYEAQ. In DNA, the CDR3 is TGTGCCAGCACCCCCCTGGGGACGAGATCCAGGACGCAGTATTTT. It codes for CASTPLGTRSRTQYF.

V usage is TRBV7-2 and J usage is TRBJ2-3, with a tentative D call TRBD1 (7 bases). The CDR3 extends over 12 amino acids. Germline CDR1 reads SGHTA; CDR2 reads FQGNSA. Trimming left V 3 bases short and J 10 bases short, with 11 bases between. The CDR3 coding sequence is TGTGCCAGCAGCTTTGCCAGGGGGGCGCAGTATTTT. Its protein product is CASSFARGAQYF.

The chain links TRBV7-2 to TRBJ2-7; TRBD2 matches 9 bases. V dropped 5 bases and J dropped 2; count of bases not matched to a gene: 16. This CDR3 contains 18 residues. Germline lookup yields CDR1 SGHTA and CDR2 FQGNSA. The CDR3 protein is CASSPQGLGGGAPYEQYF. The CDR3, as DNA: TGTGCCAGCAGCCCCCAGGGTTTGGGCGGGGGGGCCCCCTACGAGCAGTACTTC.